This TCR beta chain derives from a study of cytomegalovirus exposure and HLA in healthy donors. Looking at the study overall: From HLA-typed donors, an early data release held about 85 million unique TCRs. Study-wide results and caveats: V- and J-gene trimming in TCR beta was tied to a missense DCLRE1C variant by an analysis performed later. Cytomegalovirus-associated status was assigned to 164 TCR beta chains. At a 0.05 false discovery rate, a later analysis found 18,000 or so TCR beta sequences to be associated with HLA alleles.

Vbeta (60) and Jbeta (13) primers were used in the PCR. This table comes from immunoSEQ multiplex PCR, and its TCRdb copy is limited to in-frame clones, with some not included. The table records fewer than 70,000 clones, around 68% of them present only once. Turning to this clone: Antigen unknown.

Germline V gene sequence: CDR1 MGHRA, CDR2 YSYEKL. The CDR3 is made up of 18 amino acids. The V segment lost 3 bases and the J segment 3 bases; nucleotides outside the gene matches: 14. The TCR originated in a woman aged 25 to 39 in good health and CMV-seronegative. The chain carries TRBV4-1 and TRBJ2-3, with 8 bases aligning to TRBD2. The specimen sequenced was PBMCs. CDR3 sequence (DNA): TGCGCCAGCAGCCAGAGCGGGGGAGCCGCGTTAGTGACAGATACGCAGTATTTT. Its translation is CASSQSGGAALVTDTQYF.